The next 14 T cell receptor beta chains were all read from a single sample in a study of shared clonotypes between healthy human individuals (dated by TCRdb to 2018 to 2021). Library construction relied on the immunoSEQ multiplex PCR assay. TCRdb took this table from immuneACCESS and kept in-frame rearrangements with V and J called. Such tables lack part of the clones; where checked against another copy, unresolved V genes explain under half of the gap, and the rest is unexplained. For this sample the table gives fewer than 1.8 million clones, of which 98% to 99% were detected only once. Roughly 0.36% of the sample comes from the top ten. The sequencing input was naive CD4+ T cells sorted from blood. The intended sense of this specimen's cell subset or site label: CD45RA+ positively selected. These receptors all come from a man aged 30 to 39 in good health.

For the CDR3, the DNA is TGTGCCAGCTCGCTCCCGGGACAGAACACTGAAGCTTTCTTT. This gives the protein CASSLPGQNTEAFF. The chain is built from TRBV18 and TRBJ1-1; D is possibly TRBD1 (6 bases). Germline lookup yields CDR1 KGHSH and CDR2 LQKENI. Trimming cost V 6 bases and J 1 base, with 12 bases left between them. This CDR3 region has 14 residues.

V and J are TRBV9 and TRBJ2-6; D remains ambiguous. Germline CDR1 reads SGDLS; CDR2 reads YYNGEE. V dropped 0 bases and J dropped 0 bases, with 19 bases sitting between them. The CDR3 loop spans 20 amino acids. CDR3 amino acids: CASSVVGRPGSHSGANVLTF. As DNA, the CDR3 is TGTGCCAGCAGCGTAGTGGGCAGGCCGGGTTCGCACTCTGGGGCCAACGTCCTGACTTTC.

The rearrangement links TRBV9 to TRBJ2-7; TRBD1 agrees at 11 bases. With 4 bases clipped from V and 3 bases from J, the junction kept 6 bases outside the gene matches. This CDR3 region has 15 residues. Germline assignment: CDR1 SGDLS and CDR2 YYNGEE. CDR3 bases: TGTGCCAGCAGCCAAGGACAGGGGGCTATCTACGAGCAGTACTTC. Translating it yields CASSQGQGAIYEQYF.

The V call is TRBV18, the J call TRBJ2-1, with D perhaps TRBD2 (6 bases). CDR1 is KGHSH, CDR2 LQKENI, per germline. This CDR3 region has 17 residues. Trimming removed 1 base from V and 1 base from J, with 14 bases in between. CDR3 bases: TGTGCCAGCTCACCACAGGTTGGGGGAGGATCCTACAATGAGCAGTTCTTC. This translates into CASSPQVGGGSYNEQFF. Together with reference TRBV18 and TRBJ2-1, the CDR3 gives the full variable domain: NAGVMQNPRHLVRRRGQEARLRCSPMKGHSHVYWYRQLPEEGLKFMVYLQKENIIDESGMPKERFSAEFPKEGPSILRIQQVVRGDSAAYFCASSPQVGGGSYNEQFFGPGTRLTVL.

With respect to this clone: The same CDR3 can be traced to other DNA sequences in this sample. The chain uses TRBV11-2 and TRBJ2-1; no firm D call. V was trimmed by 1 base and J by 7 bases, leaving 5 bases between them. CDR3 size: 12 residues. CDR1 SGHAT and CDR2 FQNNGV come from the germline V gene. CDR3 in DNA: TGTGCCAGCAGCTTAGTTAGTAATGAGCAGTTCTTC. This gives the protein CASSLVSNEQFF.

Notes on this clone: Other DNA sequences in this sample translate to the same CDR3. The chain couples TRBV5-1 to TRBJ2-6; 7 positions match TRBD1. In germline, CDR1 is SGHRS, CDR2 YFSETQ. The CDR3 has 15 amino acids. Germline trimming cut 4 bases from V and 4 bases from J; bases unmatched to any gene: 5. CDR3 nucleotides: TGCGCCAGCAGCACGACAGGGACCGGGGCCAACGTCCTGACTTTC. Translation: CASSTTGTGANVLTF.

V gene TRBV2 combines with J gene TRBJ1-2, with D possibly matching TRBD1 (5 bases). The CDR3 length is 14 residues. Trimming left V 9 bases short and J 1 base short, with 15 bases between. CDR1 is SNHLY, CDR2 FYNNEI, per germline. In nucleotides, the CDR3 is TGTGCCAGTTCCGTCGCAGGGATTAACTATGGCTACACCTTC. Residues: CASSVAGINYGYTF.

V gene TRBV29-1 combines with J gene TRBJ1-1; a weak D match, TRBD1 (5 bases). CDR1 is SQVTM and CDR2 is ANQGSEA in the germline V gene. Trimming took off 5 bases at V and 1 base at J, with 8 bases between the two ends. The CDR3 totals 12 residues. The CDR3 spells CSVSTGNTEAFF. The DNA for the CDR3 is TGCAGCGTTTCAACAGGGAACACTGAAGCTTTCTTT.

This rearrangement joins TRBV7-3 to TRBJ2-3; D may be TRBD2 (5 bases). Germline V gene lookup returns CDR1 SGHTA and CDR2 FQGTGA. The CDR3 contains 14 residues. The germline V and J ends were trimmed by 5 bases and 2 bases, with 11 bases remaining between them. The CDR3, as DNA: TGTGCCAGCAGCCCAGGACTTCCCACAGATACGCAGTATTTT. Its translation: CASSPGLPTDTQYF.

V and J are TRBV11-2 and TRBJ2-1; 8 bases map to TRBD2. V shed 1 base and J 7 bases; nucleotides not matched to a gene: 15. The CDR3 consists of 18 residues. The V gene's germline CDR1 is SGHAT and CDR2 FQNNGV. CDR3 sequence reads: CASSLGPSGTRTHNEQFF. The CDR3 nucleotides read TGTGCCAGCAGCTTAGGCCCATCCGGGACTAGAACTCATAATGAGCAGTTCTTC. The whole variable domain, remainder taken from reference TRBV11-2 and TRBJ2-1, is EAGVAQSPRYKIIEKRQSVAFWCNPISGHATLYWYQQILGQGPKLLIQFQNNGVVDDSQLPKDRFSAERLKGVDSTLKIQPAKLEDSAVYLCASSLGPSGTRTHNEQFFGPGTRLTVL.

This rearrangement joins TRBV18 to TRBJ1-5, with D tentatively TRBD1 (5 bases). V lost 3 bases to trimming and J lost 0 bases, with 12 bases between them. The germline gives CDR1 KGHSH, CDR2 LQKENI. The CDR3 loop spans 16 amino acids. CDR3 amino acids: CASSPGQGNSNQPQHF. CDR3 nucleotides: TGTGCCAGCTCACCCGGGCAGGGTAATAGCAATCAGCCCCAGCATTTT. Together with reference TRBV18 and TRBJ1-5, the CDR3 gives the full variable domain: NAGVMQNPRHLVRRRGQEARLRCSPMKGHSHVYWYRQLPEEGLKFMVYLQKENIIDESGMPKERFSAEFPKEGPSILRIQQVVRGDSAAYFCASSPGQGNSNQPQHFGDGTRLSIL.

Written as DNA, the CDR3 is TGTGCCAGCAGCTTATCGACGGACGGGGGATACGAGCAGTACTTC. Its protein is CASSLSTDGGYEQYF. This sequence joins TRBV7-6 and TRBJ2-7; maybe TRBD2 (6 bases). CDR3 length: 15 residues. Trimming removed 2 bases from V and 4 bases from J, with 15 bases in between. The V gene's germline CDR1 is SGHVS and CDR2 FNYEAQ.

The V and J genes are TRBV5-4 and TRBJ2-7; 8 nucleotides align to TRBD2. CDR3 size: 15 residues. Looked up from germline, CDR1 is SGHNT and CDR2 is YYREEE (reference sequence). V shed 4 bases and J 5 bases; nucleotides not matched to a gene: 11. The CDR3 sequence: CASSRAPTSDNEQYF. Here the CDR3 DNA reads TGTGCCAGCAGCCGAGCGCCGACTAGCGACAACGAGCAGTACTTC.

The V call is TRBV2, the J call TRBJ2-3; 7 bases agree with TRBD1. This CDR3 region has 15 residues. Trimming took 5 bases from V and 5 from J; bases not matched to a gene: 10. The germline CDR1 and CDR2 sequences are SNHLY and FYNNEI. In DNA form, the CDR3 reads TGTGCCAGCAGTCACCGACAGGGTGTGGGAGATACGCAGTATTTT. It is translated as CASSHRQGVGDTQYF. The full variable domain, with the rest looked up from reference TRBV2 and TRBJ2-3, is EPEVTQTPSHQVTQMGQEVILRCVPISNHLYFYWYRQILGQKVEFLVSFYNNEISEKSEIFDDQFSVERPDGSNFTLKIRSTKLEDSAMYFCASSHRQGVGDTQYFGPGTRLTVL.